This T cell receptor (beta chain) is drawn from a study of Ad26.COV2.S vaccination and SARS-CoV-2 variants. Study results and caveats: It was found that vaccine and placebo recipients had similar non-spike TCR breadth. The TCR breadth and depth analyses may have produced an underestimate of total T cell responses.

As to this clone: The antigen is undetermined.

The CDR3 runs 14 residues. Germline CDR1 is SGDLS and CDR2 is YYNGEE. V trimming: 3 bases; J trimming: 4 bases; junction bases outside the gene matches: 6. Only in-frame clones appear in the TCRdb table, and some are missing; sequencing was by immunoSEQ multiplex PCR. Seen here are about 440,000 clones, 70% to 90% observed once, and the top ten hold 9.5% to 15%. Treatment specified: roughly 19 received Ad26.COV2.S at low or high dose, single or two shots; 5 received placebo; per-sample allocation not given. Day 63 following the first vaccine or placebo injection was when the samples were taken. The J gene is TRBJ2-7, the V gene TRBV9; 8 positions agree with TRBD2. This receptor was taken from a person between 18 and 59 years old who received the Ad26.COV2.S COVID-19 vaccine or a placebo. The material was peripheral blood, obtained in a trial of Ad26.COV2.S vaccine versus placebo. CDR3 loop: CASSESGSTYEQYF. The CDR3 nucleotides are TGTGCCAGCAGCGAAAGCGGGAGTACGTACGAGCAGTACTTC.